Presented here are 9 T cell receptor beta chains from one specimen sequenced in a study of lymphopenia after photon versus proton radiotherapy. Produced via immunoSEQ multiplex PCR; TCRdb's table is partial and in-frame only. The sample has approximately 7,200 clones; more than 85% are singletons. Here the sequenced sample was peripheral blood, taken from a patient treated with photon-based radiotherapy. These receptors all come from a woman between 65 and 79 years old with pancreatic cancer.

The V gene is TRBV19, the J gene TRBJ1-5; D gene unclear. The ends were cut back, 5 bases at V and 3 bases at J, with 8 bases in the middle. The CDR3 totals 13 residues. Germline CDR1 and CDR2: LNHDA and SQIVND (reference sequence). CDR3: CASSSQSNQPQHF. The CDR3 nucleotides read TGTGCCAGTAGTTCGCAGTCCAATCAGCCCCAGCATTTT.

The count of this clone is one. Relative to the germline gene, one junction end is altered; a read error may explain this. The chain combines TRBV6-5 with TRBJ2-3; D gene uncertain. There are 12 residues in the CDR3. CDR1 is MNHEY and CDR2 is SVGAGI in the germline V gene. The DNA of the CDR3 is TGTGCCAGCAGGGAGAGCAAAGATACGCAGTATTTT. It codes for CASRESKDTQYF.

This clone was found once. The chain uses TRBV18 and TRBJ1-5, with D maybe TRBD1 (5 bases). In germline, CDR1 is KGHSH, CDR2 LQKENI. Deletions cut 3 bases from V and 9 bases from J, with 15 bases between. The CDR3 runs to 14 residues. CDR3 residues: CASSPGTSGGPQHF. The CDR3 region has the DNA TGTGCCAGCTCACCCGGGACGAGCGGGGGGCCCCAGCATTTT.

V usage is TRBV5-6 and J usage is TRBJ1-1; tentative D call: TRBD1 (5 bases). Germline V lookup: CDR1 SGHDT, CDR2 YYEEEE. This CDR3 comprises 14 residues. V shed 4 bases and J shed 2 bases, with 12 bases lying between them. The DNA of the CDR3 is TGTGCCAGCAGCCCGGGACTGCCAAACACTGAAGCTTTCTTT. Translation: CASSPGLPNTEAFF.

The rearrangement links TRBV29-1 to TRBJ2-1, with D uncertain. Per the germline V gene, CDR1 is SQVTM and CDR2 is ANQGSEA. The CDR3 sequence is 11 residues long. The V and J ends lost 6 bases and 8 bases respectively, with 11 bases between them. The CDR3 region has the DNA TGCAGCGTCCGGTGGGATCATGAGCAGTTCTTC. This sequence encodes CSVRWDHEQFF.

The chain uses TRBV2 and TRBJ2-1; D gene unclear. Deletions cut 3 bases from V and 8 bases from J, with 11 bases between. The CDR3 has 13 residues. Germline V gene lookup returns CDR1 SNHLY and CDR2 FYNNEI. CDR3 sequence (DNA): TGTGCCAGCAGTGAGTCCGTTTCGCATGAGCAGTTCTTC. Amino acid sequence: CASSESVSHEQFF.

The chain is built from TRBV5-4 and TRBJ2-2; 7 bases are shared with TRBD2. The trim removed 0 bases at V and 0 bases at J, leaving 5 bases unmatched. This CDR3 comprises 17 residues. Germline values: CDR1 SGHNT, CDR2 YYREEE (reference sequence). The CDR3 sequence is CASSLGRGLTNTGELFF. As DNA, the CDR3 is TGTGCCAGCAGCTTGGGTAGGGGACTAACGAACACCGGGGAGCTGTTTTTT.

This clone showed up just once. The chain couples TRBV5-4 to TRBJ2-5, with D possibly TRBD1 on 6 matching bases. Germline loops: CDR1 SGHNT, CDR2 YYREEE (reference sequence). The CDR3 sequence is 16 residues long. The ends were cut back, 6 bases at V and 2 bases at J, with 20 bases in the middle. CDR3 protein: CASTQLGTFNQETQYF. DNA of the CDR3: TGTGCCAGCACTCAACTAGGGACATTCAATCAAGAGACCCAGTACTTC.

This clone occurred once. In DNA form, the CDR3 reads TGTGCCAGCTCTGTTCTGCGGAACACAGATACGCAGTATTTT. Protein: CASSVLRNTDTQYF. This chain connects TRBV2 to TRBJ2-3; D is unresolved. This CDR3 has 14 amino acids. Trimming stripped 8 bases from V and 2 bases from J, with 14 bases between. Germline values: CDR1 SNHLY, CDR2 FYNNEI. Drawing the rest from reference TRBV2 and TRBJ2-3, the complete variable domain is EPEVTQTPSHQVTQMGQEVILRCVPISNHLYFYWYRQILGQKVEFLVSFYNNEISEKSEIFDDQFSVERPDGSNFTLKIRSTKLEDSAMYFCASSVLRNTDTQYFGPGTRLTVL.